This T cell receptor (beta chain) is from a study of T cell clones after liver transplantation. Germline CDR1 reads MNHNS; CDR2 reads SASEGT. Deletions cut 1 base from V and 5 bases from J, with 20 bases between. CDR3 length: 17 residues. With regard to this clone: Antigen unknown.

Clones were read by immunoSEQ multiplex PCR, and TCRdb kept only the in-frame ones, dropping some. The repertoire holds 80,000 or so clones, with around four fifths as singletons. Findings of the study overall: Small, mixed patient groups and varying post-transplant times limit these conclusions.

This material consisted of CD4+ T cells from blood, taken 46 months after liver transplant. The origin of this receptor is a human patient who received a liver transplant. Some T cells could come from the graft donor. The chain links TRBV6-1 to TRBJ1-1; D is unresolved. CDR3 sequence (DNA): TGTGCCAGCAGTGAAGGGATATCTACCGGATCGGGTACTGAAGCTTTCTTT. Protein: CASSEGISTGSGTEAFF.